What follows are 28 T cell receptor beta chains derived from one specimen sequenced in a study of CD4+ T cells in melanoma. The assay was immunoSEQ multiplex PCR, and TCRdb's table has in-frame clones only and misses some. The data contain some 150,000 clones, around nine tenths of them singletons. These TCRs come from a human donor with melanoma.

The chain couples TRBV10-2 to TRBJ2-7, with 14 bases that match TRBD2. This CDR3 comprises 15 residues. After removal of 5 bases from V and 4 bases from J, the junction contained 4 bases not matched to a gene. CDR1 is WSHSY, CDR2 SAAADI, per germline. The CDR3 sequence: CASSKGTSGGYEQYF. CDR3 bases: TGCGCCAGCAGTAAGGGGACTAGCGGGGGATACGAGCAGTACTTC.

This clone was seen only a few times. This rearrangement joins TRBV5-8 to TRBJ1-1; maybe TRBD1 (6 bases). Germline V gene data show CDR1 as SGHTS and CDR2 as YDEGEE. V gave up 4 bases and J gave up 0 bases, with 16 bases separating them. The CDR3 has 16 residues. CDR3 nucleotides: TGTGCCAGCAGCCCATTACAGGGCCGTATGAACACTGAAGCTTTCTTT. Translated: CASSPLQGRMNTEAFF.

The chain couples TRBV10-2 to TRBJ1-4; 9 bases map to TRBD1. The trim removed 4 bases at V and 6 bases at J, leaving 6 bases unmatched. CDR1 and CDR2 from the germline V gene are WSHSY and SAAADI. The CDR3 runs to 15 residues. The CDR3 region is CASSGMTGGDEKLFF. The CDR3 nucleotides read TGCGCCAGCAGTGGTATGACAGGGGGGGATGAAAAACTGTTTTTT.

This chain links TRBV6-6 with TRBJ2-7; D could derive from TRBD1 or TRBD2 (5 bases each). The CDR3 consists of 15 residues. The germline gives CDR1 MNHNY, CDR2 SVGAGI (reference sequence). The V and J ends lost 7 bases and 0 bases respectively, with 16 bases between them. The CDR3 nucleotides read TGTGCCAGCATCCCTATTGGGGGTAGCTCCTACGAGCAGTACTTC. This translates into CASIPIGGSSYEQYF.

The V gene is TRBV15, the J gene TRBJ2-4; no clear D gene. CDR1 and CDR2 from the germline V gene are LNHNV and YYDKDF (reference sequence). Trimming cost V 1 base and J 5 bases, with 12 bases left between them. This CDR3 spans 15 amino acids. The CDR3, as DNA: TGTGCCACCAGCAGAGGGAGCGTTTGGGAAAACATTCAGTACTTC. Protein sequence: CATSRGSVWENIQYF.

The chain combines TRBV5-5 with TRBJ1-6, with D uncertain. CDR1 and CDR2 from the germline V gene are SGHKS and YYEKEE (reference sequence). This CDR3 spans 18 amino acids. Trimming shortened V by 1 base and J by 3 bases, and 17 bases separated the two germline ends. The CDR3 sequence is CASSLRGGRAVYNSPLHF. For the CDR3, the DNA is TGTGCCAGCAGCTTGCGAGGCGGGCGTGCTGTCTATAATTCACCCCTCCACTTT.

This sequence joins TRBV5-1 and TRBJ1-1; D perhaps matches TRBD1 (6 bases). The CDR3 is 15 residues long. V was pared by 0 bases and J by 1 base, with 10 bases between. Germline CDR1 reads SGHRS; CDR2 reads YFSETQ. CDR3: CASSLVPGANTEAFF. CDR3 sequence (DNA): TGCGCCAGCAGCTTGGTACCGGGGGCGAACACTGAAGCTTTCTTT.

The J gene is TRBJ2-1, the V gene TRBV19, with a weak D call TRBD2 (5 bases). CDR3 length: 16 amino acids. Trimming removed 4 bases at V and 2 bases at J, with 15 bases between. Germline loops: CDR1 LNHDA, CDR2 SQIVND (reference sequence). The CDR3 sequence: CASSKGRSGTYNEQFF. In DNA, the CDR3 is TGTGCCAGTAGTAAAGGTAGGAGCGGAACCTACAATGAGCAGTTCTTC.

The chain employs TRBV5-6 and TRBJ1-2; D possibly corresponds to TRBD1 (6 bases). The CDR3 runs to 14 residues. Trimming stripped 1 base from V and 7 bases from J, with 14 bases between. CDR1 SGHDT and CDR2 YYEEEE come from the germline V gene. This chain's CDR3 is CASSLRGIRSGYTF. In DNA, the CDR3 is TGTGCCAGCAGCTTGAGGGGGATCCGTAGTGGCTACACCTTC.

This chain connects TRBV7-2 to TRBJ2-2, with TRBD2 as a possible D gene (7 bases). Trimming took off 1 base at V and 6 bases at J, with 15 bases between the two ends. The CDR3 sequence is 16 residues long. Germline assignment: CDR1 SGHTA and CDR2 FQGNSA. CDR3 bases: TGTGCCAGCAGCTTAGATTTCAGGGGAGGGGCCGGGGAGCTGTTTTTT. As protein: CASSLDFRGGAGELFF.

This rearrangement joins TRBV5-8 to TRBJ2-7; 7 bases line up with TRBD1. Germline CDR1 SGHTS, CDR2 YDEGEE. This CDR3 contains 13 residues. V trimming: 3 bases; J trimming: 5 bases; junction bases outside the gene matches: 5. The CDR3 spells CASSSTGVHEQYF. The CDR3 nucleotides are TGTGCCAGCAGCTCTACAGGGGTCCACGAGCAGTACTTC.

This chain joins TRBV30 and TRBJ2-7, with D uncertain. Germline CDR1 reads GTSNPN; CDR2 reads SVGIG (reference sequence). CDR3 length: 14 amino acids. Trimming took off 0 bases at V and 1 base at J, with 10 bases between the two ends. CDR3 nucleotide sequence: TGTGCCTGGAGTGTTTCAATTTCGTCCTACGAGCAGTACTTC. It codes for CAWSVSISSYEQYF. Full variable domain (rest looked up from reference TRBV30 and TRBJ2-7): SQTIHQWPATLVQPVGSPLSLECTVEGTSNPNLYWYRQAAGRGLQLLFYSVGIGQISSEVPQNLSASRPQDRQFILSSKKLLLSDSGFYLCAWSVSISSYEQYFGPGTRLTVT.

This clone was detected only once. The chain couples TRBV5-1 to TRBJ2-3, with 8 bases identical to TRBD1. The CDR3 is made up of 16 amino acids. V trimming: 4 bases; J trimming: 1 base; junction bases outside the gene matches: 8. Germline CDR1 and CDR2: SGHRS and YFSETQ. The CDR3 coding sequence is TGCGCCAGCAGCATAGACAGGGGATCGGGCACAGATACGCAGTATTTT. Its translation: CASSIDRGSGTDTQYF.

The chain is built from TRBV6-6 and TRBJ2-7; tentatively, D is TRBD1 or TRBD2 (5 bases each). Germline V lookup: CDR1 MNHNY, CDR2 SVGAGI (reference sequence). Trimming pared 2 bases from V and 4 bases from J, leaving 15 bases between. The CDR3 is 15 amino acids. This CDR3 reads CASSYVVGVPYEQYF. In nucleotides, the CDR3 is TGTGCCAGCAGTTACGTCGTGGGGGTGCCGTACGAGCAGTACTTC.

CDR3: CAISEGLLNQPQHF. DNA for the CDR3: TGTGCCATCAGTGAGGGCCTCCTCAATCAGCCCCAGCATTTT. This chain links TRBV10-3 with TRBJ1-5, with D unresolved. V was trimmed by 2 bases and J by 3 bases, leaving 8 bases between them. The CDR3 runs to 14 residues. Germline CDR1 reads ENHRY; CDR2 reads SYGVKD.

V and J are TRBV5-1 and TRBJ2-3, with D possibly being TRBD2 (5 bases). Trimming cost V 2 bases and J 3 bases, with 13 bases left between them. The CDR3 is made up of 15 amino acids. The V gene's germline CDR1 is SGHRS and CDR2 YFSETQ. CDR3 bases: TGCGCCAGCAGCTTTGACCCCCGAGGGACAGATACGCAGTATTTT. It codes for CASSFDPRGTDTQYF.

The chain uses TRBV5-1 and TRBJ2-3; weak D call: TRBD2 (6 bases). Trimming pared 4 bases from V and 0 bases from J, leaving 12 bases between. Germline values: CDR1 SGHRS, CDR2 YFSETQ. The CDR3 has 15 amino acids. The DNA of the CDR3 is TGCGCCAGCAGCCACGGGCGGGGAAGCACAGATACGCAGTATTTT. It yields the protein CASSHGRGSTDTQYF.

The CDR3: CASTQAGAQETQYF. As DNA, the CDR3 is TGTGCCAGCACCCAAGCCGGGGCCCAAGAGACCCAGTACTTC. The J gene is TRBJ2-5, the V gene TRBV6-1; perhaps D is TRBD1 or TRBD2 (5 bases each). The CDR3 runs 14 residues. The V end lost 7 bases, the J end lost 1 base, and 13 bases lay between the germline ends. CDR1 MNHNS and CDR2 SASEGT come from the germline V gene.

The V call is TRBV7-9, the J call TRBJ2-2, with 7 bases that match TRBD1. V gave up 6 bases and J gave up 1 base; unmatched junction bases: 5. Germline V CDR1 and CDR2: SEHNR, FQNEAQ (reference sequence). There are 15 residues in the CDR3. The CDR3 nucleotides read TGTGCCAGCAGTCAAGGGGACAGGAACACCGGGGAGCTGTTTTTT. Its protein product is CASSQGDRNTGELFF. The complete variable domain, with remaining parts taken from reference TRBV7-9 and TRBJ2-2, reads DTGVSQNPRHKITKRGQNVTFRCDPISEHNRLYWYRQTLGQGPEFLTYFQNEAQLEKSRLLSDRFSAERPKGSFSTLEIQRTEQGDSAMYLCASSQGDRNTGELFFGEGSRLTVL.

The genes are TRBV19 and TRBJ2-5; 8 positions agree with TRBD2. The junction had 6 bases not matched to a gene; V was cut back by 3 bases and J by 3 bases. The germline CDR1 and CDR2 sequences are LNHDA and SQIVND (reference sequence). This CDR3 has 15 amino acids. CDR3 in DNA: TGTGCCAGTAGTATTTCGCGGGGGGAAAAAGAGACCCAGTACTTC. It encodes CASSISRGEKETQYF.

This clone was seen once. The chain recombines TRBV10-1 with TRBJ2-5, with 9 bases lining up with TRBD1. The CDR3 extends over 18 amino acids. CDR1 is WNHNN and CDR2 is SYGVQD in the germline V gene (reference sequence). After removal of 0 bases from V and 2 bases from J, the junction contained 10 bases not matched to a gene. CDR3: CASSESLRDRENQETQYF. CDR3 bases: TGCGCCAGCAGTGAGTCCCTCCGGGACAGGGAGAATCAAGAGACCCAGTACTTC.

V gene TRBV6-5 combines with J gene TRBJ2-7; 8 bases map to TRBD1. The V gene's germline CDR1 is MNHEY and CDR2 SVGAGI. V gave up 5 bases and J gave up 7 bases; unmatched junction bases: 10. The CDR3 runs to 14 residues. CDR3 DNA sequence: TGTGCCAGCAGTCCAGGGACAGGCCTACGAGAGCAGTACTTC. This codes for CASSPGTGLREQYF.

CDR3 protein: CASSSEPDFLGETQYF. CDR3 DNA: TGTGCCAGCAGCTCTGAACCGGACTTCCTTGGGGAGACCCAGTACTTC. V gene TRBV5-4 combines with J gene TRBJ2-5; a possible D gene is TRBD2 (5 bases). Between the trimmed V and J ends, which lost 3 bases and 5 bases, there was a span of 20 bases. This CDR3 is built from 16 residues. Germline loops: CDR1 SGHNT, CDR2 YYREEE (reference sequence).

The V call is TRBV5-1, the J call TRBJ2-2; no definite D call. Germline-derived CDR1 and CDR2 are SGHRS and YFSETQ. V lost 0 bases to trimming and J lost 4 bases, with 7 bases between them. This CDR3 is 14 amino acids long. For the CDR3, the DNA is TGCGCCAGCAGCTTGGAAGGGCGCACCGGGGAGCTGTTTTTT. Its translation is CASSLEGRTGELFF.

The chain uses TRBV29-1 and TRBJ1-1; the D gene is possibly TRBD1 (6 bases). The CDR3 extends over 13 amino acids. The germline gives CDR1 SQVTM, CDR2 ANQGSEA. The V end was cut by 6 bases, the J end by 5 bases, with 16 bases between. The CDR3 nucleotides read TGCAGCGTAACCACAGGGCTTCGTACTGAAGCTTTCTTT. It is translated as CSVTTGLRTEAFF.

The chain couples TRBV29-1 to TRBJ1-2; D perhaps matches TRBD1 (5 bases). The germline V and J ends were trimmed by 6 bases and 4 bases, with 18 bases remaining between them. CDR3 length: 14 residues. Germline V gene data show CDR1 as SQVTM and CDR2 as ANQGSEA. CDR3 in amino acids: CSVGVGGTGYGYTF. In DNA form, the CDR3 reads TGCAGCGTCGGCGTGGGCGGGACGGGCTATGGCTACACCTTC.

The genes are TRBV5-8 and TRBJ2-7, with a possible D match to TRBD1 (5 bases). Trimming removed 0 bases from V and 6 bases from J, with 13 bases in between. Germline CDR1 is SGHTS and CDR2 is YDEGEE. The length of the CDR3 is 14 residues. Here the CDR3 reads CASSLATEWPEQYF. In nucleotides, the CDR3 is TGTGCCAGCAGCTTGGCGACAGAGTGGCCCGAGCAGTACTTC.

The chain recombines TRBV5-1 with TRBJ1-2, with TRBD1 identical over 10 bases. Looked up from germline, CDR1 is SGHRS and CDR2 is YFSETQ. J lost 8 bases, V lost 4 bases, and 8 bases had no gene match. The CDR3 totals 14 residues. This CDR3 reads CASSTGTGAVGYTF. CDR3 DNA sequence: TGCGCCAGCAGCACCGGGACAGGGGCGGTCGGCTACACCTTC. Looking up the rest from reference TRBV5-1 and TRBJ1-2 gives the full variable domain: KAGVTQTPRYLIKTRGQQVTLSCSPISGHRSVSWYQQTPGQGLQFLFEYFSETQRNKGNFPGRFSGRQFSNSRSEMNVSTLELGDSALYLCASSTGTGAVGYTFGSGTRLTVV.